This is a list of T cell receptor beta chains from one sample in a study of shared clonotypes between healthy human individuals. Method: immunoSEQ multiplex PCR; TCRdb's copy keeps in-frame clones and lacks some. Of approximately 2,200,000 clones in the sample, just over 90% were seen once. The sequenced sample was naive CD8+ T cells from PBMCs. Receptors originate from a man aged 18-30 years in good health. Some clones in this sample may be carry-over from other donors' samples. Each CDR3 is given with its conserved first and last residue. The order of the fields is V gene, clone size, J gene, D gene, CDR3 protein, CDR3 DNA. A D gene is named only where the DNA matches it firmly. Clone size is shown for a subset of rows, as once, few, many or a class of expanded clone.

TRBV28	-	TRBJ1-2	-	CASSLLGGGNYGYTF	TGTGCCAGCAGTTTATTAGGGGGAGGGAACTATGGCTACACCTTC
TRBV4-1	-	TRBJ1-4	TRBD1	CASSQDGGTGGEKLFF	TGCGCCAGCAGCCAAGATGGGGGAACAGGGGGTGAAAAACTGTTTTTT
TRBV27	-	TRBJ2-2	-	CASSLLGGALTGELFF	TGTGCCAGCAGTTTACTCGGGGGCGCCCTAACCGGGGAGCTGTTTTTT
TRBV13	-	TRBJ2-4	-	CASSLGTGPAYF	TGTGCCAGCAGCTTAGGGACAGGTCCGGCGTACTTC
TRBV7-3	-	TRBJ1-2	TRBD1	CASSLPDRATNYGYTF	TGTGCCAGCAGCCTCCCGGACAGGGCCACTAACTATGGCTACACCTTC
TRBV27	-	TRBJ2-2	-	CASSPRLSGELFF	TGTGCCAGCAGTCCTCGGTTATCAGGGGAGCTGTTTTTT
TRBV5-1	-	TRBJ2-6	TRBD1	CASSLTGATYDSGANVLTF	TGCGCCAGCAGCTTAACAGGGGCAACGTATGACTCTGGGGCCAACGTCCTGACTTTC
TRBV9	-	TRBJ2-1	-	CASSATGTTGYEQFF	TGTGCCAGCAGCGCTACCGGGACCACCGGTTATGAGCAGTTCTTC
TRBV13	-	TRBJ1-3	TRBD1	CASSLGLGQGSGNTIYF	TGTGCCAGCAGCTTAGGGCTGGGACAGGGGTCTGGAAACACCATATATTTT
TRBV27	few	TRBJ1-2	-	CASSPQGLKDGYTF	TGTGCCAGCAGTCCCCAGGGGCTAAAGGATGGCTACACCTTC
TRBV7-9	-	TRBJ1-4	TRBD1	CASSSLQGEFEKLFF	TGTGCCAGCAGCTCGTTACAGGGGGAGTTTGAAAAACTGTTTTTT
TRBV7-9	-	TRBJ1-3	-	CASSQFGNTIYF	TGTGCCAGCAGCCAGTTCGGAAACACCATATATTTT
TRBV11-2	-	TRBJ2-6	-	CASPLGGPGANVLTF	TGTGCCAGCCCCCTGGGGGGCCCTGGGGCCAACGTCCTGACTTTC
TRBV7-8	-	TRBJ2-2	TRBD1	CASSLVGQGAAGELFF	TGTGCCAGCAGCTTAGTAGGACAGGGGGCGGCCGGGGAGCTGTTTTTT
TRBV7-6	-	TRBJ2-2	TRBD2	CASSRANSSGSRVGELFF	TGTGCCAGCAGCCGCGCGAATTCTAGCGGGAGTAGGGTAGGGGAGCTGTTTTTT
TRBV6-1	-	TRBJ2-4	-	CASSLRGFGKNIQYF	TGTGCCAGCAGTCTAAGGGGTTTCGGCAAAAACATTCAGTACTTC
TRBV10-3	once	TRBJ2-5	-	CAISEGETQYF	TGTGCCATCAGTGAAGGAGAGACCCAGTACTTC
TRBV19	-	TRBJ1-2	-	CASSIGLNYGYTF	TGTGCCAGTAGTATAGGACTGAACTATGGCTACACCTTC
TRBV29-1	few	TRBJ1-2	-	CSVLGGRGYGYTF	TGCAGCGTTCTAGGGGGTAGGGGTTATGGCTACACCTTC
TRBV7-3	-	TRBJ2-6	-	CASSRGPGANVLTF	TGTGCCAGCAGCCGAGGCCCTGGGGCCAACGTCCTGACTTTC
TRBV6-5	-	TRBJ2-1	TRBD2	CASRGLAYNEQFF	TGTGCCAGCAGGGGACTAGCATACAATGAGCAGTTCTTC
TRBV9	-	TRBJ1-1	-	CASSPRPGRWGEAFF	TGTGCCAGCAGCCCGAGGCCGGGGAGGTGGGGTGAAGCTTTCTTT
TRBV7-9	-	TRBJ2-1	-	CASSLVASSYNEQFF	TGTGCCAGCAGCTTAGTTGCCAGCTCCTACAATGAGCAGTTCTTC
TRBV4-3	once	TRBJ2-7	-	CASSQDYRPTTYEQYF	TGCGCCAGCAGCCAAGATTATCGGCCGACGACCTACGAGCAGTACTTC
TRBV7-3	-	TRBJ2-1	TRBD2	CASSPSLAGTYNEQFF	TGTGCCAGCAGCCCAAGCCTAGCGGGAACCTACAATGAGCAGTTCTTC
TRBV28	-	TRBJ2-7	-	CASSFQSGLYEQYF	TGTGCCAGCAGTTTCCAATCGGGACTCTACGAGCAGTACTTC
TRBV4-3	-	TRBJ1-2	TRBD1	CASSQDLGQGAIGDYGYTF	TGCGCCAGCAGCCAAGATTTGGGACAGGGGGCTATTGGGGACTATGGCTACACCTTC
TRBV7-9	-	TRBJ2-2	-	CASSFQGSAGELFF	TGTGCCAGCAGCTTCCAGGGGAGTGCCGGGGAGCTGTTTTTT
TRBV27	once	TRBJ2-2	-	CASSPAGTGELFF	TGTGCCAGCAGCCCAGCGGGCACCGGGGAGCTGTTTTTT
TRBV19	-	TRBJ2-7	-	CASSTGSGVNEQYF	TGTGCCAGTAGTACAGGGTCAGGGGTCAACGAGCAGTACTTC
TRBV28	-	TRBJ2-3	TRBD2	CASSGPLAGGIDTQYF	TGTGCCAGCAGTGGGCCACTAGCGGGAGGCATAGATACGCAGTATTTT
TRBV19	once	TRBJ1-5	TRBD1	CASIPRDRGDEPQHF	TGTGCCAGTATCCCCCGGGACAGGGGAGATGAGCCCCAGCATTTT
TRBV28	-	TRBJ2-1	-	CASSSTPWGNEQFF	TGTGCCAGCAGTTCGACCCCTTGGGGTAATGAGCAGTTCTTC
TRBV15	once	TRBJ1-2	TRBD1	CATSRSNRGQSGYTF	TGTGCCACCAGCAGATCCAACCGGGGACAGTCTGGCTACACCTTC
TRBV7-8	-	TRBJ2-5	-	CASSLGARETQYF	TGTGCCAGCAGCTTAGGGGCCAGAGAGACCCAGTACTTC
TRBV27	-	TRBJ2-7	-	CASSLWTEPPREQYF	TGTGCCAGCAGTTTATGGACGGAACCACCCAGGGAGCAGTACTTC
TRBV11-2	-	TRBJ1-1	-	CASSLLGEAFF	TGTGCCAGCAGCTTGCTGGGGGAAGCTTTCTTT
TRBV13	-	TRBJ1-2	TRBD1	CASSSKTGRDGYTF	TGTGCCAGCAGCTCGAAGACAGGGAGGGATGGCTACACCTTC
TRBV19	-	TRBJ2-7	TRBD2	CASSNRDRGLAGTYEQYF	TGTGCCAGTAGTAACCGGGACAGAGGACTAGCGGGAACCTACGAGCAGTACTTC
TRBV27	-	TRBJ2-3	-	CASSLNQRLSTDTQYF	TGTGCCAGCAGTTTGAACCAGCGGCTTAGCACAGATACGCAGTATTTT
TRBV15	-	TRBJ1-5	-	CATSLQSGNQPQHF	TGTGCCACCAGCTTACAGTCAGGCAATCAGCCCCAGCATTTT
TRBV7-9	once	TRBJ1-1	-	CASRYGEMNTEAFF	TGTGCCAGCAGGTACGGGGAAATGAACACTGAAGCTTTCTTT
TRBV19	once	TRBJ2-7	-	CASSLRGPSGYEQYF	TGTGCCAGTAGTCTCCGGGGCCCATCAGGCTACGAGCAGTACTTC
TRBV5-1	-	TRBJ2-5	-	CASSITPETQYF	TGCGCCAGCAGTATAACCCCCGAGACCCAGTACTTC
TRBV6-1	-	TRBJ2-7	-	CASSELGILGYEQYF	TGTGCCAGCAGTGAACTGGGGATCCTGGGATACGAGCAGTACTTC
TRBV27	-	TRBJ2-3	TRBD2	CASSLVGRITDTQYF	TGTGCCAGCAGTTTAGTCGGGAGGATCACAGATACGCAGTATTTT
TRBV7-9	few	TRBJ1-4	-	CASITIEGGTEKLFF	TGTGCCAGCATCACGATAGAAGGGGGGACTGAAAAACTGTTTTTT
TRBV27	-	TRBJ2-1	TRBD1	CASSLRGTGHNEQFF	TGTGCCAGCAGTTTACGTGGGACAGGGCACAATGAGCAGTTCTTC
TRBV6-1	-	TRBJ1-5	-	CASLGEPINQPQHF	TGTGCCAGCCTGGGAGAACCCATCAATCAGCCCCAGCATTTT
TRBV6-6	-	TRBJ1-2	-	CASSYSGTHYGYTF	TGTGCCAGCAGTTACTCGGGGACGCACTATGGCTACACCTTC
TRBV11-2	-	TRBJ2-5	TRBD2	CASSPRGEGQETQYF	TGTGCCAGCAGCCCCCGGGGGGAGGGCCAAGAGACCCAGTACTTC
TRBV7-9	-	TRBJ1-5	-	CASSLAFVGAGKGDQPQHF	TGTGCCAGCAGCTTAGCCTTTGTGGGAGCGGGGAAGGGCGATCAGCCCCAGCATTTT
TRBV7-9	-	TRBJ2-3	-	CASSSPLGDTQYF	TGTGCCAGCAGCTCGCCCCTCGGGGATACGCAGTATTTT
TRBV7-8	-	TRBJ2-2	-	CASTPAGVGTGELFF	TGTGCCAGCACCCCCGCAGGGGTTGGCACCGGGGAGCTGTTTTTT
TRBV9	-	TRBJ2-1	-	CASSVYGMIGGEPEQFF	TGTGCCAGCAGCGTATATGGTATGATTGGAGGGGAACCTGAGCAGTTCTTC